A selection of T cell receptor beta chains follows, all from one sample in a study of shared clonotypes between healthy human individuals. The data were produced by immunoSEQ multiplex PCR, yet TCRdb's version contains in-frame clones alone and is incomplete. The sample has about 2.1 million clones, about 92% seen once; the top ten hold over 1.5%. The sequenced sample was naive CD8+ T cells from PBMCs. Receptors were obtained from a man between 18 and 29 years old in good health. Some clones in this sample may be carry-over from other donors' samples. The CDR3 runs from the conserved cysteine through the conserved F or W. Each record gives: V gene, D gene, CDR3 protein. D genes are given only for firm matches.

>TRBV19|NA
CASSIRDLNQPQHF
>TRBV28|NA
CASSQPQHF
>TRBV7-6|NA
CASSLDWGRGETQYF
>TRBV27|TRBD1
CASSPPQGAGTPEAFF
>TRBV28|NA
CASSFYAGELFF
>TRBV27|TRBD2
CASSFSGEYNEQFF
>TRBV28|NA
CASRGWGSDEQFF
>TRBV6-6|NA
CASNSGTPHF
>TRBV4-2|NA
CASSHLTEGRGNEQYF
>TRBV7-2|TRBD2
CASSHTPGLAEGTQYF
>TRBV9|NA
CASSATPRFSYEQYF
>TRBV11-3|NA
CASSLAGERNTGELFF
>TRBV7-2|TRBD1
CASSLVDRTGDEKLFF
>TRBV19|NA
CASSRTHDNYNEQFF
>TRBV5-8|NA
CASSWDTVEEQFF
>TRBV5-8|TRBD1
CASSLAGGFNYGYTF
>TRBV19|NA
CASSMIGRNEQFF
>TRBV6-1|NA
CASSDRPQGHPYEQYF
>TRBV19|NA
CASSMKGRRGFGWNTQYF
>TRBV30|NA
CAWTIASGRAHTEAFF
>TRBV9|TRBD1
CASSVGQGNYGYTF
>TRBV27|NA
CASSSTYRETQYF
>TRBV7-2|NA
CASSLVFTEQYF
>TRBV29-1|TRBD2
CSAAGRLAGALGETQYF
>TRBV28|TRBD1
CASSPLGQSSGNTIYF
>TRBV27|NA
CASSLGEGSGLPYEQYF
>TRBV7-9|TRBD2
CASSLAQRGPTDTQYF
>TRBV6-4|NA
CASTRPGQIREPQHF
>TRBV6-1|NA
CASSEVSTDTQYF
>TRBV27|NA
CASSLDPTSNPYTF
>TRBV7-2|TRBD2
CASSPISGWEFF
>TRBV10-3|TRBD1
CAISDTGGYSNQPQHF
>TRBV6-6|TRBD1
CASSTIGDSNEKLFF
>TRBV7-9|NA
CASSSGAGFGYEQYF
>TRBV5-6|TRBD1
CASSYPGQGYEQYF
>TRBV30|NA
CAWSLPGRPQHF
>TRBV28|TRBD1
CASSPPRDRGSYEQYF
>TRBV6-5|NA
CASSYMRTGELFF
>TRBV10-3|NA
CAISESRGASATTDTQYF
>TRBV7-2|NA
CASSLRGIGYTF
>TRBV6-5|TRBD1
CASSYRDRGRDEQFF
>TRBV2|NA
CASRGGDEANVLTF
>TRBV19|TRBD1
CASSSRQGLYEQYF
>TRBV27|NA
CASSPFGRARHNEQFF
>TRBV5-3|NA
CARSFTGFYTEAFF
>TRBV19|TRBD1
CASSVRGQGATEAFF
>TRBV11-2|TRBD1
CASSPTGGYKETQYF
>TRBV5-6|NA
CASSLVPFRERAETQYF
>TRBV10-3|NA
CAISESYEVIKPSGNTIYF
>TRBV9|TRBD2
CASSPRLAGAYNEQFF
>TRBV28|NA
CASSFVRDNEQFF
>TRBV4-2|NA
CASSQVSSPYEQYF
>TRBV29-1|TRBD1
CSAIDRENSYEQYF
>TRBV14|TRBD2
CASSQEAGREYEQYF